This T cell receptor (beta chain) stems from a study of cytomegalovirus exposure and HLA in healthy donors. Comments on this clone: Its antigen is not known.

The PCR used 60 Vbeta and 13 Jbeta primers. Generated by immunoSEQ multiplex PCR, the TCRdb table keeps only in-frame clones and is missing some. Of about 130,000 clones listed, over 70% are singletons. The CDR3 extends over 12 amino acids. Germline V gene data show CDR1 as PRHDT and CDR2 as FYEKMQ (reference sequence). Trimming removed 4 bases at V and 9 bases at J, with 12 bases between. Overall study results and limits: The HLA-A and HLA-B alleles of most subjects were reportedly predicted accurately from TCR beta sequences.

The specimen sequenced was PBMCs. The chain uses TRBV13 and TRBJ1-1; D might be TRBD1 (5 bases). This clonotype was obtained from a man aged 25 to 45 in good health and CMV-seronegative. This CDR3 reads CASSSVDIQAFF. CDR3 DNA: TGTGCCAGCAGCTCGGTGGACATACAAGCTTTCTTT. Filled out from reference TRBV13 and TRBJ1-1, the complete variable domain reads AAGVIQSPRHLIKEKRETATLKCYPIPRHDTVYWYQQGPGQDPQFLISFYEKMQSDKGSIPDRFSAQQFSDYHSELNMSSLELGDSALYFCASSSVDIQAFFGQGTRLTVV.